The 29 T cell receptor beta chains listed next were all sequenced from one sample in a study of T cells after yellow fever vaccination. TCRdb itself ran the 5' RACE reads through MiXCR, one entry per CDR3 protein. The data contain approximately 300,000 distinct CDR3 sequences, roughly a tenth of them singletons. The sequencing used CD4+ T cells sorted from PBMCs, collected 45 days after the yellow fever booster vaccination. All receptors derive from a man in his late teens or twenties who received the YFV17D yellow fever vaccine.

Note on this clonotype: Germline is not matched at one junction end, which may reflect a read error. The chain links TRBV2 to TRBJ2-1, with a weak D call TRBD1 (7 bases). This CDR3 has 14 residues. Germline lookup yields CDR1 SNHLY and CDR2 FYNNEI. CDR3 sequence: CASSEQGGNNDQFF. CDR3 coding DNA: TGTGCCAGCAGTGAGCAGGGGGGAAACAATGATCAGTTCTTC.

The CDR3 coding sequence is TGCGCCAGCAGCCAAGATATTAGCAAAGGAAAACTGTTTTTT. This codes for CASSQDISKGKLFF. J is TRBJ1-4 and V is TRBV4-3; no clear D gene. CDR3 length equals 14 residues. Germline CDR1 and CDR2: LGHNA and YSLEER. Trimming stripped 0 bases from V and 10 bases from J, with 12 bases between.

V and J are TRBV4-2 and TRBJ1-2; D gene ambiguous. The CDR3 is made up of 15 amino acids. From germline, CDR1 is LGHNA and CDR2 YNFKEQ. V was clipped by 1 base and J by 2 bases, with 11 bases between them. CDR3 DNA sequence: TGTGCCAGCAGCCAAGTCTCGACGGAAAACTATGGCTACACCTTC. This translates into CASSQVSTENYGYTF.

This clonotype occurred a few times. This chain uses TRBV20-1 with TRBJ1-1; 7 bases map to TRBD1. Germline V gives CDR1 DFQATT, CDR2 SNEGSKA (reference sequence). The ends lost 6 bases at V and 0 bases at J; junction bases unmatched: 13. The CDR3 runs 16 residues. CDR3 in amino acids: CSAARGRGGMNTEAFF. The CDR3 nucleotides are TGCAGTGCCGCAAGGGGGCGCGGAGGGATGAACACTGAAGCTTTCTTT.

This clonotype has only a few counts. The genes are TRBV21-1 and TRBJ2-5. TRBV21-1 is reported as a pseudogene. The CDR3 totals 14 residues. The CDR3 is CASSNGYSQETQYF. The CDR3 bases are TGTGCCAGCAGCAACGGTTACAGTCAAGAGACCCAGTACTTC.

A few counts support this clonotype. The V and J genes are TRBV7-2 and TRBJ2-2; tentatively, D is TRBD1 (6 bases). This CDR3 is 15 amino acids long. The germline V gene has CDR1 SGHTA and CDR2 FQGNSA. V was shortened by 5 bases and J by 1 base, with 11 bases between the two germline ends. The CDR3 DNA reads as TGTGCCAGCAGCGCCCAGACAGGGAACACCGGGGAGCTGTTTTTT. Protein sequence: CASSAQTGNTGELFF.

This clonotype was counted only a few times. The CDR3 sequence is CASRRGIEPLHF. The CDR3 nucleotides read TGTGCCAGCAGAAGGGGAATAGAACCCCTCCACTTT. The chain couples TRBV27 to TRBJ1-6; possible D gene TRBD1, 5 bases. Germline V gives CDR1 MNHEY, CDR2 SMNVEV (reference sequence). This CDR3 spans 12 amino acids. Trimming removed 6 bases from V and 12 bases from J, with 12 bases in between.

This clonotype was observed many times. V is TRBV7-2 and J is TRBJ2-1, with 8 nucleotides matching TRBD2. V was clipped by 2 bases and J by 2 bases; unmatched bases: 5. CDR1 and CDR2 from the germline V gene are SGHTA and FQGNSA. The CDR3 length is 16 residues. In DNA, the CDR3 is TGTGCCAGCAGCTTATATGTCGGGGGGGCCTACAATGAGCAGTTCTTC. Amino acid sequence: CASSLYVGGAYNEQFF. Looking up the rest from reference TRBV7-2 and TRBJ2-1 gives the full variable domain: GAGVSQSPSNKVTEKGKDVELRCDPISGHTALYWYRQSLGQGLEFLIYFQGNSAPDKSGLPSDRFSAERTGGSVSTLTIQRTQQEDSAVYLCASSLYVGGAYNEQFFGPGTRLTVL.

This clonotype was seen ten or more times. The J gene is TRBJ1-1, the V gene TRBV20-1; no reliable D call. Trimming took 0 bases from V and 1 from J, leaving 9 bases between them. Germline loops: CDR1 DFQATT, CDR2 SNEGSKA (reference sequence). The CDR3 sequence is 14 residues long. The CDR3 nucleotides are TGCAGTGCTAGAGATCGAATGGCGAACACTGAAGCTTTCTTT. It specifies CSARDRMANTEAFF.

Only a few counts were recorded for this clonotype. This chain connects TRBV5-1 to TRBJ1-1; no clear D. This CDR3 is built from 13 residues. CDR1 is SGHRS, CDR2 YFSETQ, per germline. The V gene lost 4 bases and the J gene lost 0 bases, with 7 bases spanning the gap. In DNA form, the CDR3 reads TGCGCCAGCAGCCCGGACGTGAACACTGAAGCTTTCTTT. This codes for CASSPDVNTEAFF.

The chain links TRBV27 to TRBJ1-1; possible D gene TRBD1, 5 bases. This CDR3 comprises 17 residues. Trimming removed 3 bases at V and 0 bases at J, with 17 bases between. From germline, CDR1 is MNHEY and CDR2 SMNVEV (reference sequence). The CDR3 region has the DNA TGTGCCAGCAGTTTCGGGGCCCACGAAAACGTGAACACTGAAGCTTTCTTT. The encoded protein is CASSFGAHENVNTEAFF.

There are a few counts of this clonotype. This rearrangement joins TRBV5-1 to TRBJ2-7, with D hard to call. The CDR3 length is 13 residues. Germline CDR1 SGHRS, CDR2 YFSETQ. V was clipped by 4 bases and J by 5 bases, with 13 bases between them. The CDR3 reads CASSAPVPNEQYV. The DNA of the CDR3 is TGCGCCAGCAGCGCCCCGGTGCCCAACGAGCAGTACGTC.

This clonotype was seen only a few times. The V gene is TRBV9, the J gene TRBJ2-3; the match to TRBD2 covers 9 bases. Looked up from germline, CDR1 is SGDLS and CDR2 is YYNGEE. V dropped 2 bases and J dropped 5; count of bases not matched to a gene: 3. The CDR3 is 14 amino acids. The CDR3 loop reads CASSVAGGEDTQYF. The CDR3 DNA follows: TGTGCCAGCAGCGTCGCGGGGGGGGAAGATACGCAGTATTTT. Variable domain in full (rest from reference TRBV9 and TRBJ2-3): DSGVTQTPKHLITATGQRVTLRCSPRSGDLSVYWYQQSLDQGLQFLIQYYNGEERAKGNILERFSAQQFPDLHSELNLSSLELGDSALYFCASSVAGGEDTQYFGPGTRLTVL.

This clonotype was seen a handful of times. The rearrangement links TRBV7-2 to TRBJ2-1; 9 bases are a match to TRBD2. Germline assignment: CDR1 SGHTA and CDR2 FQGNSA. There are 16 residues in the CDR3. The V segment lost 1 base and the J segment 9 bases; nucleotides outside the gene matches: 10. CDR3 bases: TGTGCCAGCAGCTTAGATATGGCGGGGGGGTTGGTTGAGCAGTTCTTC. Translating it yields CASSLDMAGGLVEQFF.

V gene TRBV20-1 combines with J gene TRBJ2-5; the match to TRBD2 covers 11 bases. The CDR3 consists of 12 residues. The germline V gene has CDR1 DFQATT and CDR2 SNEGSKA (reference sequence). Losses at the gene ends were 2 bases for V and 9 bases for J; bases not matched to a gene: 2. CDR3: CSARLAGGPQYF. The CDR3 DNA reads as TGCAGTGCTAGACTAGCGGGGGGCCCCCAGTACTTC.

This clonotype was observed a few times. The chain uses TRBV12-5 and TRBJ2-1; the match to TRBD2 covers 8 bases. The CDR3 has 16 residues. The junction had 8 bases not matched to a gene; V was cut back by 2 bases and J by 5 bases. From germline, CDR1 is LGHNT and CDR2 FRNRAP. The DNA for the CDR3 is TGTGCTAGTGGTTTGACCACTAGCGGAAGAAACAATGAGCAGTTCTTC. Protein: CASGLTTSGRNNEQFF. Variable domain in full (rest from reference TRBV12-5 and TRBJ2-1): DARVTQTPRHKVTEMGQEVTMRCQPILGHNTVFWYRQTMMQGLELLAYFRNRAPLDDSGMPKDRFSAEMPDATLATLKIQPSEPRDSAVYFCASGLTTSGRNNEQFFGPGTRLTVL.

The CDR3 DNA reads as TGCAGTGCTAGGACAGGGTTGAACACTGAAGCTTTCTTT. Protein product: CSARTGLNTEAFF. The V call is TRBV20-1, the J call TRBJ1-1; 7 nucleotides match TRBD1. The CDR3 is 13 amino acids. V gave up 3 bases and J gave up 0 bases; unmatched junction bases: 1. Germline values: CDR1 DFQATT, CDR2 SNEGSKA (reference sequence).

The chain is built from TRBV5-5 and TRBJ2-1; the D gene is possibly TRBD2 (7 bases). The V end lost 4 bases, the J end lost 2 bases, and 16 bases lay between the germline ends. This CDR3 has 16 amino acids. Looked up from germline, CDR1 is SGHKS and CDR2 is YYEKEE (reference sequence). In DNA form, the CDR3 reads TGTGCCAGCAGCCGACCGGGGGGACAAGCCTACAATGAGCAGTTCTTC. Translation: CASSRPGGQAYNEQFF.

This clonotype has only a few counts. DNA of the CDR3: TGTGCCTGGAGTGTTCAACTCCTCCCAGAGACCCAGTACTTC. Its protein is CAWSVQLLPETQYF. The V and J genes are TRBV30 and TRBJ2-5; no clear D gene. The germline V and J ends were trimmed by 0 bases and 4 bases, with 12 bases remaining between them. The germline V gene has CDR1 GTSNPN and CDR2 SVGIG (reference sequence). There are 14 residues in the CDR3.

This clonotype has a count of ten or more. The chain links TRBV9 to TRBJ2-4; D is unresolved. CDR1 and CDR2 from the germline V gene are SGDLS and YYNGEE. The V gene lost 2 bases and the J gene lost 6 bases, with 15 bases spanning the gap. The CDR3 length is 15 residues. The chain's CDR3 is CASSVDLTTPNIQYF. CDR3 bases: TGTGCCAGCAGCGTGGATCTGACCACTCCAAACATTCAGTACTTC.

J is TRBJ1-2 and V is TRBV4-1, with TRBD1 identical over 7 bases. CDR1 is MGHRA, CDR2 YSYEKL, per germline. Trimming at V came to 4 bases and at J to 5 bases, leaving 10 bases not matched to a gene. The CDR3 length is 15 residues. In nucleotides, the CDR3 is TGCGCCAGCAGCCTAGAAGTCAGGGGGGAGTATGGCTACACCTTC. As protein: CASSLEVRGEYGYTF.

This clonotype was seen ten or more times. The V call is TRBV5-1, the J call TRBJ2-3; D not resolved. Per germline, CDR1 SGHRS and CDR2 YFSETQ. V lost 3 bases and J lost 1, with 9 bases in between. The CDR3 runs 14 residues. CDR3 loop: CASSSGARTDTQYF. The CDR3 coding sequence is TGCGCCAGCAGCTCGGGCGCGCGCACAGATACGCAGTATTTT.

The table lists this clonotype with many counts. This chain joins TRBV6-2 or TRBV6-3 and TRBJ2-1, with TRBD2 matching over 12 bases. Trimming at V came to 6 bases and at J to 6 bases, leaving 6 bases not matched to a gene. Germline V gene sequence: CDR1 MNHEY, CDR2 SVGEGT. This CDR3 region has 15 residues. DNA of the CDR3: TGTGCCAGCAGCCCAAGGACTAGCGGGGCCAATGAGCAGTTCTTC. It yields the protein CASSPRTSGANEQFF.

This clonotype came up a few times. The genes are TRBV18 and TRBJ2-3, with 11 bases fitting TRBD1. The CDR3 has 18 residues. The germline V gene has CDR1 KGHSH and CDR2 LQKENI. The V and J ends lost 0 bases and 0 bases, in that order; junction bases with no gene match: 5. CDR3 region: CASSPPGTGGTSTDTQYF. The CDR3 DNA reads TGTGCCAGCTCACCACCCGGGACAGGGGGGACTAGCACAGATACGCAGTATTTT.

This clonotype appeared a few times. The chain links TRBV6-5 to TRBJ1-5, with D tentatively TRBD1 (6 bases). The V and J ends lost 8 bases and 7 bases respectively, with 18 bases between them. Germline values: CDR1 MNHEY, CDR2 SVGAGI. The length of the CDR3 is 14 residues. CDR3 bases: TGTGCCAGCGCCCCCTCGGGGGCTCGGCAGCCCCAGCATTTT. It specifies CASAPSGARQPQHF.

This rearrangement joins TRBV4-1 to TRBJ2-3; 7 bases fit TRBD1. CDR3 length: 16 residues. V lost 3 bases to trimming and J lost 1 base; unmatched junction nucleotides: 7. Germline values: CDR1 MGHRA, CDR2 YSYEKL. DNA for the CDR3: TGCGCCAGCAGCCAGAGGGGACAGACAGGCACAGATACGCAGTATTTT. This codes for CASSQRGQTGTDTQYF.

This clonotype was recorded a few times. The CDR3 region is CASSYSRGETQYF. The CDR3 coding sequence is TGTGCCAGCAGTTACTCGAGAGGCGAGACCCAGTACTTC. The chain joins TRBV6-5 to TRBJ2-5, with D uncertain. V dropped 0 bases and J dropped 5 bases, with 7 bases sitting between them. Germline CDR1 MNHEY, CDR2 SVGAGI. The CDR3 runs to 13 residues.

The table lists this clonotype with a few counts. CDR3 in amino acids: CASSGGLGADTQYF. In nucleotides, the CDR3 is TGTGCCAGCAGCGGGGGACTAGGTGCAGATACGCAGTATTTT. The chain employs TRBV7-2 and TRBJ2-3, with 8 bases fitting TRBD2. Per germline, CDR1 SGHTA and CDR2 FQGNSA. J gave up 4 bases and V 5 bases, and 5 bases lay outside the gene matches. The CDR3 covers 14 residues.

The CDR3 here is CASSLTAPTGELFF. The CDR3 DNA follows: TGTGCCAGCAGCCTGACAGCCCCCACCGGGGAGCTGTTTTTT. The V gene is TRBV7-6, the J gene TRBJ2-2, with D perhaps TRBD1 (5 bases). Germline CDR1 and CDR2: SGHVS and FNYEAQ. With 5 bases removed from V and 4 bases from J, the gap between germline ends came to 11 bases. The CDR3 spans 14 residues.